The 25 T cell receptor beta chains below all came from one sample that was sequenced in a study of neurological immune-mediated disorders. TCRdb reanalysed the 5' RACE reads using MiXCR and keeps one entry per CDR3 protein. The repertoire has about 88,000 distinct CDR3 sequences, 3.5% of them found once; the top ten carry around 6%. What was sequenced was PBMCs. All receptors derive from a young woman with multiple sclerosis.

This clonotype appeared many times. The chain is built from TRBV3-1 and TRBJ1-2; D gene ambiguous. CDR1 and CDR2 (germline): LGHDT, YNNKEL (reference sequence). V lost 6 bases and J 8 bases, leaving 13 bases between the germline ends. The CDR3 sequence is 12 residues long. CDR3 amino acids: CASSSRVEGYTF. The DNA for the CDR3 is TGTGCCAGCAGTAGCCGGGTAGAGGGCTACACCTTC.

This clonotype occurred many times. In DNA form, the CDR3 reads TGTGCCAGCAGCCAATCGATGTTCGCGGGTCCTCAGCCCCAGCATTTT. This translates into CASSQSMFAGPQPQHF. This chain uses TRBV16 with TRBJ1-5; D ambiguous. The CDR3 contains 16 residues. CDR1 and CDR2 (germline): KGHSY, FQNENV. V was trimmed by 0 bases and J by 6 bases, leaving 15 bases between them. The full variable domain, with the rest looked up from reference TRBV16 and TRBJ1-5, is GEEVAQTPKHLVRGEGQKAKLYCAPIKGHSYVFWYQQVLKNEFKFLISFQNENVFDETGMPKERFSAKCLPNSPCSLEIQATKLEDSAVYFCASSQSMFAGPQPQHFGDGTRLSIL.

This clonotype was observed a handful of times. The V and J genes are TRBV29-1 and TRBJ2-7; 9 nucleotides agree with TRBD2. The CDR3 has 14 amino acids. Germline loops: CDR1 SQVTM, CDR2 ANQGSEA. Germline trimming cut 7 bases from V and 2 bases from J; bases unmatched to any gene: 9. The CDR3 spells CSARTSEPTYEQYF. In nucleotides, the CDR3 is TGCAGCGCCCGGACTAGCGAACCTACCTACGAGCAGTACTTC.

This clonotype was recorded at least ten times. This chain joins TRBV5-6 and TRBJ2-7; perhaps TRBD1 as D (6 bases). Trimming took 5 bases from V and 5 from J, leaving 14 bases between them. Germline CDR1 SGHDT, CDR2 YYEEEE. The CDR3 covers 13 residues. Here the CDR3 reads CASSSKDSHEQYF. Written as DNA, the CDR3 is TGTGCCAGCAGTTCTAAGGACAGCCACGAGCAGTACTTC.

With respect to this clonotype: This may be a read error, as it is one base from a much larger clone. The CDR3 region is CSDLSGPGETQYF. The CDR3 nucleotides are TGCAGTGACCTGAGCGGACCAGGGGAGACCCAGTACTTC. This rearrangement joins TRBV20-1 to TRBJ2-5; D may correspond to TRBD1 or TRBD2 (5 bases each). Trimming stripped 7 bases from V and 5 bases from J, with 17 bases between. Germline values: CDR1 DFQATT, CDR2 SNEGSKA (reference sequence). The CDR3 sequence is 13 residues long.

This clonotype was recorded at least ten times. The chain carries TRBV3-1 and TRBJ2-5; maybe TRBD1 (5 bases). The CDR3 sequence is 15 residues long. The germline CDR1 and CDR2 sequences are LGHDT and YNNKEL (reference sequence). V was trimmed by 0 bases and J by 9 bases, leaving 17 bases between them. The CDR3 reads CASSQDLGWVGPQYF. The CDR3 DNA reads as TGTGCCAGCAGCCAAGATCTCGGGTGGGTGGGGCCCCAGTACTTC.

This clonotype was detected ten times or more. The chain carries TRBV28 and TRBJ1-5, with 12 positions matching TRBD1. The CDR3 sequence is 15 residues long. V was pared by 6 bases and J by 7 bases, with 7 bases of the junction left unmatched. The V gene's germline CDR1 is MDHEN and CDR2 SYDVKM. Written as DNA, the CDR3 is TGTGCCAGCAGAACCGGGACAGGGGGCACCCAGCCCCAGCATTTT. Its protein product is CASRTGTGGTQPQHF.

To note about this clonotype: Its ends do not fully match the called genes, so a read error is possible. This chain links TRBV2 with TRBJ1-6; no clear D. There are 13 residues in the CDR3. The germline CDR1 and CDR2 sequences are SNHLY and FYNNEI. The CDR3 reads CASSPEGLATLNF. In nucleotides, the CDR3 is TGTGCCAGCAGCCCAGAAGGGTTGGCAACCCTCAACTTT.

This clonotype was recorded many times. The chain employs TRBV5-1 and TRBJ1-2, with no clear D. Germline CDR1 SGHRS, CDR2 YFSETQ. The CDR3 is 13 amino acids. Trimming removed 1 base from V and 3 bases from J, with 7 bases in between. The CDR3 loop reads CASSLQADYGYTF. Here the CDR3 DNA reads TGCGCCAGCAGCTTGCAGGCAGACTATGGCTACACCTTC. The whole variable domain, filled in from reference TRBV5-1 and TRBJ1-2, reads KAGVTQTPRYLIKTRGQQVTLSCSPISGHRSVSWYQQTPGQGLQFLFEYFSETQRNKGNFPGRFSGRQFSNSRSEMNVSTLELGDSALYLCASSLQADYGYTFGSGTRLTVV.

There are many counts of this clonotype. V gene TRBV3-1 combines with J gene TRBJ1-4, with D possibly matching TRBD1 (5 bases). The germline CDR1 and CDR2 sequences are LGHDT and YNNKEL (reference sequence). The CDR3 is 16 amino acids. Trimming took 0 bases from V and 8 from J, leaving 16 bases between them. The CDR3 here is CASSQDLGTGREKLFF. The CDR3 DNA sequence: TGTGCCAGCAGCCAAGATCTCGGAACAGGACGAGAAAAACTGTTTTTT.

This clonotype was seen at least ten times. This chain links TRBV20-1 with TRBJ1-2; TRBD1 matches 8 bases. CDR1 is DFQATT, CDR2 SNEGSKA, per germline (reference sequence). Germline trimming cut 7 bases from V and 1 base from J; bases unmatched to any gene: 11. CDR3 length equals 15 residues. The CDR3, as DNA: TGCAGTGTTGGTTCCGGGACAGGCTATAACTATGGCTACACCTTC. This translates into CSVGSGTGYNYGYTF.

Ten or more counts support this clonotype. Written as DNA, the CDR3 is TGCGCCAGCAGCCTTTTAGGGGTTAGCTCCTACGAGCAGTACTTC. This sequence encodes CASSLLGVSSYEQYF. The chain is built from TRBV5-1 and TRBJ2-7; maybe TRBD1 (5 bases). The germline gives CDR1 SGHRS, CDR2 YFSETQ. Trimming shortened V by 4 bases and J by 0 bases, and 14 bases separated the two germline ends. This CDR3 region has 15 residues.

This clonotype has ten or more counts. This rearrangement joins TRBV5-1 to TRBJ2-1, with a possible D match to TRBD2 (6 bases). The V end lost 3 bases, the J end lost 4 bases, and 14 bases lay between the germline ends. From germline, CDR1 is SGHRS and CDR2 YFSETQ. The CDR3 is 15 amino acids. The CDR3 protein is CASSSGDFQYNEQFF. The DNA for the CDR3 is TGCGCCAGCAGCTCTGGGGACTTCCAATACAATGAGCAGTTCTTC.

This clonotype has at least ten counts. J is TRBJ2-1 and V is TRBV20-1, with D maybe TRBD2 (5 bases). The CDR3 totals 16 residues. Trimming took off 4 bases at V and 4 bases at J, with 20 bases between the two ends. Germline values: CDR1 DFQATT, CDR2 SNEGSKA (reference sequence). The CDR3 is CSAMVFPRAAYNEQFF. The CDR3 DNA sequence: TGCAGTGCTATGGTATTTCCGAGGGCCGCATACAATGAGCAGTTCTTC.

There are many counts of this clonotype. The V call is TRBV20-1, the J call TRBJ2-3, with TRBD2 matching over 11 bases. The CDR3 has 14 residues. The J segment lost 4 bases and the V segment lost 3 bases, leaving 3 bases of the junction unmatched. CDR1 is DFQATT and CDR2 is SNEGSKA in the germline V gene (reference sequence). Written as DNA, the CDR3 is TGCAGTGCTAGTGAACTAGCGGGAGCAGATACGCAGTATTTT. This codes for CSASELAGADTQYF.

This rearrangement joins TRBV7-9 to TRBJ2-2, with TRBD1 identical over 7 bases. The V segment lost 2 bases and the J segment 5 bases; nucleotides outside the gene matches: 2. CDR1 is SEHNR, CDR2 FQNEAQ, per germline (reference sequence). The CDR3 covers 14 residues. CDR3 in amino acids: CASSLQGETGELFF. CDR3 nucleotide sequence: TGTGCCAGCAGCTTACAGGGGGAAACCGGGGAGCTGTTTTTT.

This clonotype was found many times. This chain joins TRBV2 and TRBJ2-2; 8 bases line up with TRBD1. Germline values: CDR1 SNHLY, CDR2 FYNNEI. Germline trimming cut 7 bases from V and 10 bases from J; bases unmatched to any gene: 23. The CDR3 length is 18 residues. In DNA, the CDR3 is TGTGCCAGCATCCAAGGAGGGGGTCAGGGGGCACGTAGATTGGAGCTGTTTTTT. It yields the protein CASIQGGGQGARRLELFF.

This clonotype was seen ten or more times. The V gene is TRBV7-9, the J gene TRBJ1-2; no firm D call. The CDR3 consists of 10 residues. Germline-derived CDR1 and CDR2 are SEHNR and FQNEAQ (reference sequence). Between the trimmed V and J ends, which lost 8 bases and 8 bases, there was a span of 9 bases. This CDR3 is CASDTGGYTF. The DNA for the CDR3 is TGTGCCAGCGATACGGGCGGCTACACCTTC.

This clonotype has at least ten counts. The V gene is TRBV6-5, the J gene TRBJ2-7; a weak D match, TRBD1 (5 bases). Trimming cost V 0 bases and J 1 base, with 10 bases left between them. CDR1 and CDR2 (germline): MNHEY, SVGAGI. The CDR3 extends over 15 amino acids. Here the CDR3 reads CASSYSFRVSYEQYF. As DNA, the CDR3 is TGTGCCAGCAGTTACTCGTTCAGGGTATCCTACGAGCAGTACTTC.

This clonotype was counted many times. The chain joins TRBV27 to TRBJ1-1; D remains unclear. The ends were cut back, 0 bases at V and 1 base at J, with 6 bases in the middle. In germline, CDR1 is MNHEY, CDR2 SMNVEV (reference sequence). This CDR3 is 14 amino acids long. CDR3: CASSLSARNTEAFF. The CDR3 region has the DNA TGTGCCAGCAGTTTATCGGCCAGGAACACTGAAGCTTTCTTT.

This clonotype has at least ten counts. The chain employs TRBV7-2 and TRBJ2-3; D tentatively reads TRBD1 or TRBD2 (7 bases each). The V gene's germline CDR1 is SGHTA and CDR2 FQGNSA. This CDR3 contains 15 residues. V lost 4 bases to trimming and J lost 6 bases, with 17 bases between them. The CDR3 region is CASSSQGGGSDTQYF. CDR3 DNA: TGTGCCAGCAGCTCCCAGGGGGGGGGATCGGATACGCAGTATTTT. The complete variable domain, with remaining parts taken from reference TRBV7-2 and TRBJ2-3, reads GAGVSQSPSNKVTEKGKDVELRCDPISGHTALYWYRQSLGQGLEFLIYFQGNSAPDKSGLPSDRFSAERTGGSVSTLTIQRTQQEDSAVYLCASSSQGGGSDTQYFGPGTRLTVL.

The table lists this clonotype with many counts. The chain uses TRBV5-1 and TRBJ2-7; D not resolved. This CDR3 is built from 12 residues. V shed 4 bases and J shed 5 bases, with 10 bases lying between them. CDR1 and CDR2 from the germline V gene are SGHRS and YFSETQ. CDR3 amino acids: CASSGSGHEQYF. The CDR3 DNA reads TGCGCCAGCAGCGGTAGTGGGCACGAGCAGTACTTC.

This clonotype came up many times. This chain links TRBV30 with TRBJ1-1; no reliable D call. This CDR3 has 11 residues. Per germline, CDR1 GTSNPN and CDR2 SVGIG (reference sequence). V lost 8 bases to trimming and J lost 1 base, with 8 bases between them. Here the CDR3 reads CAAERNTEAFF. The CDR3 nucleotides are TGTGCCGCGGAAAGGAACACTGAAGCTTTCTTT.

This clonotype was counted at least ten times. The chain is built from TRBV28 and TRBJ2-7; D is possibly TRBD2 (5 bases). Per the germline V gene, CDR1 is MDHEN and CDR2 is SYDVKM. With 6 bases removed from V and 6 bases from J, the gap between germline ends came to 12 bases. The CDR3 length is 12 residues. For the CDR3, the DNA is TGTGCCAGCAGACGGGATTCAATCGAGCAGTACTTC. Translated: CASRRDSIEQYF.

This clonotype has a count of ten or more. This rearrangement joins TRBV10-2 to TRBJ1-2; D might be TRBD1 (5 bases). The length of the CDR3 is 15 residues. V was trimmed by 7 bases and J by 3 bases, leaving 18 bases between them. Per germline, CDR1 WSHSY and CDR2 SAAADI. The CDR3 region is CASKSSPGTHYGYTF. The CDR3 DNA follows: TGCGCCAGCAAATCGAGCCCCGGGACGCACTATGGCTACACCTTC.